Listed below are T cell receptor beta chains from one sample, sequenced in a study of PD-L1 blockade in urothelial cancer. Measured with immunoSEQ multiplex PCR; TCRdb has only the in-frame clones, and not every one. The sample yields nearly 45,000 clones, almost 85% seen once. The sequences come from PBMCs, collected around atezolizumab (anti-PD-L1) treatment. Receptor source: a man aged 55 to 69 with urothelial cancer. Both conserved end residues are part of each CDR3. A clone size is listed for some rows: how often the clone was seen (once, few, many), or a class if it is expanded.

J	size	V	CDR3
TRBJ2-5	.	TRBV6-5	CASRQTGGSETQYF
TRBJ1-1	.	TRBV21-1	CASSKDPFGPEAFF
TRBJ1-1	.	TRBV2	CASSGGGSELTEAFF
TRBJ1-2	.	TRBV4-1	CASSQERQGYYGYTF
TRBJ2-5	.	TRBV5-8	CASTRQQGETQYF
TRBJ2-7	few	TRBV6-6	CASSRRRGDEQYF
TRBJ1-1	.	TRBV15	CATSRLTGGMAEAFF
TRBJ2-4	.	TRBV6-5	CASSSRTVQYF
TRBJ1-1	.	TRBV19	CASSGQYTEAFF
TRBJ2-2	.	TRBV28	CASSPAGGGAAGELFF